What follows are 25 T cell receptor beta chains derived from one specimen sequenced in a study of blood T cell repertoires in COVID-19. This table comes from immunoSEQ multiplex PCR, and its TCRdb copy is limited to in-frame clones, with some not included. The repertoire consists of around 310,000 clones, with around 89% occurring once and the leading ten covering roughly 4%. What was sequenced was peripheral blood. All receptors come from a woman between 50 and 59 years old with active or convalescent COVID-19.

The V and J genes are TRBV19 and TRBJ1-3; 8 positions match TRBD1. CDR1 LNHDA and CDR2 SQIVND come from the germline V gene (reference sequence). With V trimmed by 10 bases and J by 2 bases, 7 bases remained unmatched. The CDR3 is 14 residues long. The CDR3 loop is CATDRGSTGNTIYF. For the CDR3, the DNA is TGTGCCACCGACAGGGGATCTACTGGAAACACCATATATTTT. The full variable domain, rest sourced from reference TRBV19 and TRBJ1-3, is DGGITQSPKYLFRKEGQNVTLSCEQNLNHDAMYWYRQDPGQGLRLIYYSQIVNDFQKGDIAEGYSVSREKKESFPLTVTSAQKNPTAFYLCATDRGSTGNTIYFGEGSWLTVV.

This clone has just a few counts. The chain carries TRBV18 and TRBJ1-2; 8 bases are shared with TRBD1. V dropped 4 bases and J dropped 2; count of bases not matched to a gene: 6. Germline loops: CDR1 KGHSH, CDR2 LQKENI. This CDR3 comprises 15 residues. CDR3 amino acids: CASSLQDRGNYGYTF. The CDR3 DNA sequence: TGTGCCAGCTCACTCCAAGACAGGGGCAACTATGGCTACACCTTC. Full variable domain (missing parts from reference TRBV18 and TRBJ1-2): NAGVMQNPRHLVRRRGQEARLRCSPMKGHSHVYWYRQLPEEGLKFMVYLQKENIIDESGMPKERFSAEFPKEGPSILRIQQVVRGDSAAYFCASSLQDRGNYGYTFGSGTRLTVV.

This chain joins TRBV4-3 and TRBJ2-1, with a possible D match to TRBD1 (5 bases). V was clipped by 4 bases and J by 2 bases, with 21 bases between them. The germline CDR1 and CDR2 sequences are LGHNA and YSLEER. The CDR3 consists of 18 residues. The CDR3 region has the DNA TGCGCCAGCAGCCTAAGGGGCCAGGCTAATGGCCCCTACAATGAGCAGTTCTTC. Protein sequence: CASSLRGQANGPYNEQFF.

The CDR3 DNA is TGTGCCAGCAGCATCGCCGGGACAGGTTTCTCTGGAAACACCATATATTTT. It yields the protein CASSIAGTGFSGNTIYF. The chain couples TRBV5-4 to TRBJ1-3, with 8 nucleotides matching TRBD1. The germline V gene has CDR1 SGHNT and CDR2 YYREEE (reference sequence). This CDR3 is 17 amino acids long. The V gene end was trimmed by 4 bases and the J gene end by 0 bases; junction bases not matched to a gene: 9.

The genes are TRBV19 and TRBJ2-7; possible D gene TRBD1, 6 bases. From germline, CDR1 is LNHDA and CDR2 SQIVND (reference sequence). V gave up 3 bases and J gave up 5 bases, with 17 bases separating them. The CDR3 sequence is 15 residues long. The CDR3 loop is CASSINRVASHEQYF. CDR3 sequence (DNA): TGTGCCAGTAGTATTAACAGGGTTGCGAGCCACGAGCAGTACTTC.

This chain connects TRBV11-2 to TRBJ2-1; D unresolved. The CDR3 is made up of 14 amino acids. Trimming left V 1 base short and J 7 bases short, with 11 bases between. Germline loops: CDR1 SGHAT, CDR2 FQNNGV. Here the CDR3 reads CASSLALKRNEQFF. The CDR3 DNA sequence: TGTGCCAGCAGCTTAGCTCTTAAGAGGAATGAGCAGTTCTTC.

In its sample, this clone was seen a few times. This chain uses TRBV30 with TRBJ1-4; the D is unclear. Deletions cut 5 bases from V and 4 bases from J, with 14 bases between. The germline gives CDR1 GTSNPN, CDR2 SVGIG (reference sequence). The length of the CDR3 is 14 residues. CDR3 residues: CAWRHVRVNEKLFF. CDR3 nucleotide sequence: TGTGCCTGGCGCCATGTTCGGGTTAATGAAAAACTGTTTTTT.

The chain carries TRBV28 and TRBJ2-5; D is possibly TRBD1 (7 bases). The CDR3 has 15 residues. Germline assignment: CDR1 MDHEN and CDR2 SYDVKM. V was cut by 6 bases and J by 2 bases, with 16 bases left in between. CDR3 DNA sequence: TGTGCCAGCAGAGATCAGGGGGGATGGCAAGAGACCCAGTACTTC. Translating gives CASRDQGGWQETQYF.

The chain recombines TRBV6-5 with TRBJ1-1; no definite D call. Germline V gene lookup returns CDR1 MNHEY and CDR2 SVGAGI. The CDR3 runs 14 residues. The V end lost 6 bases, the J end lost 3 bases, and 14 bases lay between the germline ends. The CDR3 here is CASSYDTDYTEAFF. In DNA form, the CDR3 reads TGTGCCAGCAGCTATGATACAGATTACACTGAAGCTTTCTTT.

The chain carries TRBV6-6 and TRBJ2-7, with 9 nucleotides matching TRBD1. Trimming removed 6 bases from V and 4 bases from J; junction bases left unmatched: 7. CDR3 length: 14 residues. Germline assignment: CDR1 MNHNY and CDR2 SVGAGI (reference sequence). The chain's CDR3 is CASRTGQGWYEQYF. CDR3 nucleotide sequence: TGTGCCAGCAGGACGGGACAGGGATGGTACGAGCAGTACTTC.

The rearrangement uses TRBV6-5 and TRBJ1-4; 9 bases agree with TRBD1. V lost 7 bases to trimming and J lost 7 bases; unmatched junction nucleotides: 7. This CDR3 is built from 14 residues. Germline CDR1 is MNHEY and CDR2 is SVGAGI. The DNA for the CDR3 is TGTGCCAGCACCCTAAGACAGGGGGGTGAAAAACTGTTTTTT. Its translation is CASTLRQGGEKLFF.

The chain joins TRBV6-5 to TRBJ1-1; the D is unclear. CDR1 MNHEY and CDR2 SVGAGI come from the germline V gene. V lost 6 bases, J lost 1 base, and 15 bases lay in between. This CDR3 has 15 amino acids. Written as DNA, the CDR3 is TGTGCCAGCAGCCTAATCCTTAGAACGAACACTGAAGCTTTCTTT. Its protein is CASSLILRTNTEAFF.

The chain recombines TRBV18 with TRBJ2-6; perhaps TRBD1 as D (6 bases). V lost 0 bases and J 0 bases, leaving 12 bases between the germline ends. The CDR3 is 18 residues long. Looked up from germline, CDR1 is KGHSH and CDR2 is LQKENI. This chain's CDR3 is CASSPPGQKISGANVLTF. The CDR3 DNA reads TGTGCCAGCTCACCACCCGGACAGAAGATCTCTGGGGCCAACGTCCTGACTTTC.

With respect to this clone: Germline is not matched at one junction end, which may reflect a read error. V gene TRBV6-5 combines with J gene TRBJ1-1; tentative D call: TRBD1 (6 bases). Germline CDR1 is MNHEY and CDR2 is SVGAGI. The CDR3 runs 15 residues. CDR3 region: CASRPAPGGYTEAFF. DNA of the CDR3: TGTGCCAGCAGGCCCGCCCCGGGGGGCTACACTGAGGCTTTCTTT.

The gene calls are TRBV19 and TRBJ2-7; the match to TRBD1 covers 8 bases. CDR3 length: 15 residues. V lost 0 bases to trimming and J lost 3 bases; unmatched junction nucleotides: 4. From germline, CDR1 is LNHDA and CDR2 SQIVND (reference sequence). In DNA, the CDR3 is TGTGCCAGTAGTATAGAACAGGGGGTATTCTACGAGCAGTACTTC. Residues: CASSIEQGVFYEQYF.

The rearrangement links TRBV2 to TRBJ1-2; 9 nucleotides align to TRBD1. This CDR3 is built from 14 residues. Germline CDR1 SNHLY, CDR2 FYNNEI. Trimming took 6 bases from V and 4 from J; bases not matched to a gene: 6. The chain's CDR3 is CASRRDRETYGYTF. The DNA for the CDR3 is TGTGCCAGCAGAAGGGACAGGGAAACCTATGGCTACACCTTC.

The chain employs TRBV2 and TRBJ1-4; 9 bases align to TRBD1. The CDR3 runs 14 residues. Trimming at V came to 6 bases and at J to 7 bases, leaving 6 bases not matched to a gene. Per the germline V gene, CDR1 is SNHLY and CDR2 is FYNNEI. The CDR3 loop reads CASRPDRGAEKLFF. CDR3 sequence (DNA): TGTGCCAGCAGGCCTGACAGGGGGGCTGAAAAACTGTTTTTT.

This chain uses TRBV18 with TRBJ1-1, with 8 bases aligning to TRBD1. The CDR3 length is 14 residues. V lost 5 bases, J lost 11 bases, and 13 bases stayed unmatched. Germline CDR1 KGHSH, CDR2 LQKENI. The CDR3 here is CASSTPDRASLAFF. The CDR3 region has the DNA TGTGCCAGCTCAACTCCGGACAGGGCCTCCTTGGCTTTCTTT.

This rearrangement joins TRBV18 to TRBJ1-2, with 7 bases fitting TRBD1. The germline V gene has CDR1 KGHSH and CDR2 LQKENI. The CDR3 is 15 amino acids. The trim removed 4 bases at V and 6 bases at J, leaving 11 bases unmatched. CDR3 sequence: CASSLQGQAGDGYTF. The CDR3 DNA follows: TGTGCCAGCTCACTCCAAGGACAGGCAGGGGATGGCTACACCTTC. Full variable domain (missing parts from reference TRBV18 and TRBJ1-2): NAGVMQNPRHLVRRRGQEARLRCSPMKGHSHVYWYRQLPEEGLKFMVYLQKENIIDESGMPKERFSAEFPKEGPSILRIQQVVRGDSAAYFCASSLQGQAGDGYTFGSGTRLTVV.

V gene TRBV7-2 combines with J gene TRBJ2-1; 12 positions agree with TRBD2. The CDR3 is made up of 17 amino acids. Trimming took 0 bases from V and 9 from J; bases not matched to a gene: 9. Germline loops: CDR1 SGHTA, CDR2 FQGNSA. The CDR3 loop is CASSLAPGTSGFSEQFF. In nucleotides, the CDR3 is TGTGCCAGCAGCTTAGCGCCCGGGACTAGCGGGTTTAGTGAGCAGTTCTTC.

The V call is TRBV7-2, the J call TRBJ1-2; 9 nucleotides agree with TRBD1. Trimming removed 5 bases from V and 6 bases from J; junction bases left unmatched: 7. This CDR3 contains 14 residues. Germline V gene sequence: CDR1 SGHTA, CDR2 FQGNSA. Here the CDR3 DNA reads TGTGCCAGCAGCCCCACAGGGGGCATTGATGGCTACACCTTC. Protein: CASSPTGGIDGYTF.

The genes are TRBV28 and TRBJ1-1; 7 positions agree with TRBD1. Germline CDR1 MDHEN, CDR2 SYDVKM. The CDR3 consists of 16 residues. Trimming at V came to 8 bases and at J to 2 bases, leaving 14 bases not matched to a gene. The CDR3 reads CASLENPGTANTEAFF. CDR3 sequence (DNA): TGTGCCAGCTTAGAAAATCCCGGGACAGCAAACACTGAAGCTTTCTTT.

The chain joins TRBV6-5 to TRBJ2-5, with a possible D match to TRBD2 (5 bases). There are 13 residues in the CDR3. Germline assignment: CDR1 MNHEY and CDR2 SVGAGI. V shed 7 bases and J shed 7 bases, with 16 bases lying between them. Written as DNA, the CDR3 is TGTGCCAGCACTCCCGCCGGCCGGGGGACCCAGTACTTC. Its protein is CASTPAGRGTQYF.

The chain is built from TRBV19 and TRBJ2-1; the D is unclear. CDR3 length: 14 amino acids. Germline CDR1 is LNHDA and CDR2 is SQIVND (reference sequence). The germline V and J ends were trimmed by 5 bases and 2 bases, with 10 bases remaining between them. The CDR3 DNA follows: TGTGCCAGTAGTGTTAGAACCCCCTACAATGAGCAGTTCTTC. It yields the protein CASSVRTPYNEQFF.

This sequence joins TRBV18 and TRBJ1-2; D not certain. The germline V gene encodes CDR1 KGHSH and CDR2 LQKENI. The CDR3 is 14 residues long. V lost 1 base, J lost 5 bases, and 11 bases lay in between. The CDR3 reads CASSPQHLSYGYTF. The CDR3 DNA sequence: TGTGCCAGCTCACCACAGCACCTTTCGTATGGCTACACCTTC.